A single sample gave rise to the 25 T cell receptor beta chains below, sequenced in a study of blood T cell repertoires in COVID-19. The assay was immunoSEQ multiplex PCR, and TCRdb's table has in-frame clones only and misses some. This table has about 150,000 clones, about four fifths appearing once. The sample was peripheral blood. The receptors were sampled from a woman aged 60-75 years with acute or convalescent COVID-19.

The CDR3 nucleotides are TGCGCCAGCAGTGAATCCCTAGCGGGGTTGAATGAGCAGTTCTTC. Residues: CASSESLAGLNEQFF. The J gene is TRBJ2-1, the V gene TRBV10-1; the match to TRBD2 covers 9 bases. The germline CDR1 and CDR2 sequences are WNHNN and SYGVQD (reference sequence). V lost 3 bases and J lost 7; bases outside the gene matches: 7. The CDR3 consists of 15 residues.

The CDR3 region has the DNA TGTGCCAGCAGTCCGCTCGGACAGGTCGAAAAACTGTTTTTT. Protein product: CASSPLGQVEKLFF. This chain connects TRBV25-1 to TRBJ1-4, with TRBD1 matching over 7 bases. Germline V gene data show CDR1 as MGHDK and CDR2 as SYGVNS. Trimming cost V 5 bases and J 8 bases; bases outside gene matches: 8. This CDR3 is built from 14 residues.

V usage is TRBV12-3 or TRBV12-4 and J usage is TRBJ1-2; D gene ambiguous. The V end lost 4 bases, the J end lost 2 bases, and 8 bases lay between the germline ends. This CDR3 region has 13 residues. CDR3 DNA sequence: TGTGCCAGCAGTTCCGTTCTAAACTATGGCTACACCTTC. Residues: CASSSVLNYGYTF.

This rearrangement joins TRBV27 to TRBJ1-2; D gene ambiguous. Germline V gene lookup returns CDR1 MNHEY and CDR2 SMNVEV (reference sequence). The CDR3 length is 15 residues. V gave up 3 bases and J gave up 6 bases, with 17 bases separating them. The CDR3: CASSFKNSRSDGYTF. CDR3 sequence (DNA): TGTGCCAGCAGTTTTAAGAACAGTCGGTCAGATGGCTACACCTTC.

J is TRBJ2-7 and V is TRBV3-1 (or the pseudogene TRBV3-2); the D gene is possibly TRBD2 (6 bases). Germline CDR1 LGHDT, CDR2 YNNKEL (reference sequence). This CDR3 spans 14 amino acids. Trimming cost V 3 bases and J 3 bases, with 12 bases left between them. CDR3 in amino acids: CASSQGGFGYEQYF. The CDR3 region has the DNA TGTGCCAGCAGCCAGGGGGGATTTGGCTACGAGCAGTACTTC.

The chain has TRBV2 and TRBJ2-7, with a possible D match to TRBD1 (6 bases). Germline loops: CDR1 SNHLY, CDR2 FYNNEI. This CDR3 is built from 14 residues. Deletions cut 11 bases from V and 1 base from J, with 18 bases between. CDR3 sequence reads: CAGNTGFGSYEQYF. The CDR3 DNA reads as TGTGCCGGTAATACAGGGTTTGGGTCCTACGAGCAGTACTTC.

CDR3 coding DNA: TGCGCCAGCAGTGATTGGGACTGGAACACCGGGGAGCTGTTTTTT. It translates to CASSDWDWNTGELFF. The chain joins TRBV10-1 to TRBJ2-2, with D maybe TRBD2 (6 bases). The length of the CDR3 is 15 residues. Between the trimmed V and J ends, which lost 3 bases and 1 base, there was a span of 9 bases. CDR1 and CDR2 from the germline V gene are WNHNN and SYGVQD (reference sequence).

The rearrangement links TRBV4-2 to TRBJ2-1; D is possibly TRBD1 (6 bases). The CDR3 has 15 amino acids. Per germline, CDR1 LGHNA and CDR2 YNFKEQ. The V end was cut by 1 base, the J end by 4 bases, with 11 bases between. As DNA, the CDR3 is TGTGCCAGCAGCCAAGTCGGGACACCTTACAATGAGCAGTTCTTC. As protein: CASSQVGTPYNEQFF.

Turning to this clone: The junction departs from germline at one end; a sequencing error may be responsible. The V call is TRBV19, the J call TRBJ1-2, with D perhaps TRBD1 (6 bases). CDR1 LNHDA and CDR2 SQIVND come from the germline V gene (reference sequence). CDR3 length equals 11 residues. CDR3 loop: CATGAGLKQAF. CDR3 nucleotides: TGTGCGACAGGTGCCGGGCTAAAACAAGCCTTC.

This sequence joins TRBV11-3 and TRBJ1-5; D is perhaps TRBD1 (5 bases). V lost 0 bases to trimming and J lost 3 bases, with 15 bases between them. Germline-derived CDR1 and CDR2 are SGHNT and YENEEA. The CDR3 has 17 amino acids. The DNA of the CDR3 is TGTGCCAGCAGCTTAGAATTCCCCGACAGCTTCAATCAGCCCCAGCATTTT. It translates to CASSLEFPDSFNQPQHF.

The CDR3 region has the DNA TGCGCCAGCAGCTTGTTGGGCAGGGATGATGAAAAACTGTTTTTT. It translates to CASSLLGRDDEKLFF. The chain combines TRBV5-1 with TRBJ1-4, with D perhaps matching TRBD1 (5 bases). The germline V gene encodes CDR1 SGHRS and CDR2 YFSETQ. The CDR3 is made up of 15 amino acids. V lost 1 base, J lost 6 bases, and 13 bases lay in between.

Only a few counts were recorded for this clone. This chain uses TRBV2 with TRBJ1-5; weak D call: TRBD1 (5 bases). The length of the CDR3 is 13 residues. CDR1 is SNHLY, CDR2 FYNNEI, per germline. Trimming cost V 3 bases and J 10 bases, with 13 bases left between them. The CDR3 sequence is CASSDQGWGPQHF. CDR3 DNA: TGTGCCAGCAGTGACCAGGGTTGGGGCCCCCAGCATTTT.

This chain uses TRBV4-2 with TRBJ2-7, with 7 bases aligning to TRBD2. Germline V CDR1 and CDR2: LGHNA, YNFKEQ. The CDR3 covers 18 residues. Trimming at V came to 0 bases and at J to 2 bases, leaving 13 bases not matched to a gene. The DNA for the CDR3 is TGTGCCAGCAGCCAAGAAATTCGGCGGGGGACTCTCCCCTACGAGCAGTACTTC. Translating gives CASSQEIRRGTLPYEQYF.

This clone appeared once. The J gene is TRBJ2-3, the V gene TRBV6-1, with 10 positions matching TRBD2. V was clipped by 3 bases and J by 5 bases; unmatched bases: 8. In germline, CDR1 is MNHNS, CDR2 SASEGT. The CDR3 totals 16 residues. The CDR3 region has the DNA TGTGCCAGCAGTGATAGAGCGGGGGGGGATTTAGATACGCAGTATTTT. This sequence encodes CASSDRAGGDLDTQYF.

The V call is TRBV4-1, the J call TRBJ2-5; TRBD2 matches at 7 bases. V trimming: 4 bases; J trimming: 1 base; junction bases outside the gene matches: 6. The CDR3 totals 15 residues. Germline V gene lookup returns CDR1 MGHRA and CDR2 YSYEKL. CDR3 in amino acids: CASSLPSGVQETQYF. CDR3 nucleotides: TGCGCCAGCAGCCTTCCCAGCGGGGTCCAAGAGACCCAGTACTTC.

The sample holds a few counts of this clone. The chain has TRBV5-1 and TRBJ1-2, with D perhaps TRBD1 (6 bases). Trimming removed 4 bases at V and 8 bases at J, with 15 bases between. Germline CDR1 is SGHRS and CDR2 is YFSETQ. The CDR3 totals 13 residues. The CDR3 loop is CASSLQGVAGYTF. The CDR3 bases are TGCGCCAGCAGCCTACAGGGAGTTGCGGGCTACACCTTC.

The chain carries TRBV7-8 and TRBJ1-5, with D unresolved. Germline V gives CDR1 SGHVS, CDR2 FQNEAQ. The V gene lost 1 base and the J gene lost 4 bases, with 8 bases spanning the gap. This CDR3 is 14 amino acids long. CDR3 nucleotides: TGTGCCAGCAGCTTAGTTCGGGAAAATCAGCCCCAGCATTTT. It codes for CASSLVRENQPQHF.

The chain couples TRBV30 to TRBJ1-6, with 7 nucleotides matching TRBD1. Per germline, CDR1 GTSNPN and CDR2 SVGIG (reference sequence). The CDR3 consists of 17 residues. Trimming at V came to 3 bases and at J to 7 bases, leaving 15 bases not matched to a gene. The CDR3 is CAWRVKVSGTENSPLHF. The CDR3 nucleotides are TGTGCCTGGAGGGTTAAGGTCTCCGGGACAGAAAATTCACCCCTCCACTTT.

V and J are TRBV9 and TRBJ2-5; D ambiguous. Trimming removed 0 bases from V and 5 bases from J, with 8 bases in between. The CDR3 contains 13 residues. Germline CDR1 is SGDLS and CDR2 is YYNGEE. The CDR3, as DNA: TGTGCCAGCAGCGTAGATGGCAGGGAGACCCAGTACTTC. This codes for CASSVDGRETQYF.

This clone appeared once. The rearrangement uses TRBV7-3 and TRBJ2-1, with 11 bases matching TRBD2. CDR1 and CDR2 from the germline V gene are SGHTA and FQGTGA. CDR3 length: 16 amino acids. V dropped 5 bases and J dropped 7; count of bases not matched to a gene: 10. CDR3 region: CASSQQGTSGLNEQFF. The DNA for the CDR3 is TGTGCCAGCAGCCAGCAGGGGACTAGCGGACTAAATGAGCAGTTCTTC.

J is TRBJ1-4 and V is TRBV11-1; D call uncertain. V dropped 5 bases and J dropped 6 bases, with 16 bases sitting between them. The CDR3 loop spans 15 amino acids. CDR1 SGHAT and CDR2 FQDESV come from the germline V gene (reference sequence). The CDR3 here is CASSTSVGGDEKLFF. In DNA, the CDR3 is TGTGCCAGCAGCACCTCGGTCGGAGGCGATGAAAAACTGTTTTTT. The entire variable domain, with the rest obtained from reference TRBV11-1 and TRBJ1-4, is as follows: EAEVAQSPRYKITEKSQAVAFWCDPISGHATLYWYRQILGQGPELLVQFQDESVVDDSQLPKDRFSAERLKGVDSTLKIQPAELGDSAMYLCASSTSVGGDEKLFFGSGTQLSVL.

V gene TRBV7-6 combines with J gene TRBJ1-5; D gene unclear. CDR3 length equals 15 residues. CDR1 SGHVS and CDR2 FNYEAQ come from the germline V gene. V was pared by 2 bases and J by 1 base, with 9 bases between. The CDR3 spells CASSLTVSSNQPQHF. The CDR3 DNA sequence: TGTGCCAGCAGCTTAACGGTGAGCAGCAATCAGCCCCAGCATTTT.

This rearrangement joins TRBV10-1 to TRBJ1-1; D uncertain. CDR3 size: 13 residues. The germline gives CDR1 WNHNN, CDR2 SYGVQD (reference sequence). The V end was cut by 8 bases, the J end by 2 bases, with 12 bases between. CDR3 protein: CASQNQENTEAFF. The CDR3 nucleotides are TGCGCCAGCCAGAACCAAGAAAACACTGAAGCTTTCTTT.

This chain joins TRBV7-3 and TRBJ2-5; TRBD2 agrees at 12 bases. CDR3 length: 16 residues. Germline trimming cut 4 bases from V and 0 bases from J; bases unmatched to any gene: 3. Germline assignment: CDR1 SGHTA and CDR2 FQGTGA. For the CDR3, the DNA is TGTGCCAGCAGCTCGGGACTAGCGGGTTACCAAGAGACCCAGTACTTC. It is translated as CASSSGLAGYQETQYF.

The chain carries TRBV28 and TRBJ1-4, with D uncertain. This CDR3 is built from 15 residues. The germline V gene encodes CDR1 MDHEN and CDR2 SYDVKM. The V end was cut by 7 bases, the J end by 8 bases, with 20 bases between. The CDR3 nucleotides read TGTGCCAGCACTCCCGGGAGAACCTTGAGCGAAAAACTGTTTTTT. Protein: CASTPGRTLSEKLFF.